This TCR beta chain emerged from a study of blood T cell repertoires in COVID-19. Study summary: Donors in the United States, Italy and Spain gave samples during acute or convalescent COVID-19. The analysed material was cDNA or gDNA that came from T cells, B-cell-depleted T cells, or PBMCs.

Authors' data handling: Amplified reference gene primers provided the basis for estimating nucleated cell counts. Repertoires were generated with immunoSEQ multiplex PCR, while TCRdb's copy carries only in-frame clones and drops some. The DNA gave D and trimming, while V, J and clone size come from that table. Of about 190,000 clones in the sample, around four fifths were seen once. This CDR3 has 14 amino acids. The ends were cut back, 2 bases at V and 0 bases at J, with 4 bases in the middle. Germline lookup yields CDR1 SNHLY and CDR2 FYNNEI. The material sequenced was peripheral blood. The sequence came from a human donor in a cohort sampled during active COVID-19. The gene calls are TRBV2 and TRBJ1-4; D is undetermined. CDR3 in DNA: TGTGCCAGCAGTGAAACGGCAACTAATGAAAAACTGTTTTTT. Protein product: CASSETATNEKLFF.